These 21 T cell receptor beta chains were sequenced from one sample in a study of T cell repertoires in ileal Crohn's disease. The method was immunoSEQ multiplex PCR; TCRdb's version includes in-frame clones alone and lacks a portion of them. Among more than 5,500 clones listed, roughly 70% were seen once. The sequencing input was ileal tissue. The receptors originated from an adult with Crohn's disease.

The chain uses TRBV29-1 and TRBJ2-1, with 11 positions matching TRBD2. Germline CDR1 is SQVTM and CDR2 is ANQGSEA. V was pared by 3 bases and J by 2 bases, with 6 bases of the junction left unmatched. The CDR3 covers 16 residues. This chain's CDR3 is CSVDWLAGGPYNEQFF. The CDR3 region has the DNA TGCAGCGTTGATTGGCTAGCGGGAGGACCCTACAATGAGCAGTTCTTC.

This clone was counted a few times. Other DNA variants within this sample encode the same CDR3. The rearrangement uses TRBV30 and TRBJ2-5, with 11 nucleotides matching TRBD2. V trimming: 1 base; J trimming: 5 bases; junction bases outside the gene matches: 3. CDR1 and CDR2 (germline): GTSNPN, SVGIG (reference sequence). The CDR3 covers 14 residues. CDR3 sequence reads: CAWSGLAGGETQYF. The CDR3 DNA reads as TGTGCCTGGAGTGGATTAGCGGGGGGGGAGACCCAGTACTTC.

The chain uses TRBV11-2 and TRBJ2-7; 7 positions match TRBD1. The CDR3 is 14 residues long. J gave up 3 bases and V 2 bases, and 4 bases lay outside the gene matches. From germline, CDR1 is SGHAT and CDR2 FQNNGV. The CDR3 loop reads CASSLSTGVYEQYF. CDR3 bases: TGTGCCAGCAGCTTATCCACAGGGGTCTACGAGCAGTACTTC.

CDR3 loop: CASRVDGTGYGYTF. CDR3 nucleotide sequence: TGTGCCAGCAGGGTAGACGGGACAGGGTATGGCTACACCTTC. The chain recombines TRBV6-5 with TRBJ1-2, with 9 bases matching TRBD1. Trimming at V came to 6 bases and at J to 5 bases, leaving 7 bases not matched to a gene. This CDR3 is 14 amino acids long. CDR1 is MNHEY, CDR2 SVGAGI, per germline.

This clone was detected only a few times. This chain uses TRBV27 with TRBJ2-2; D gene uncertain. Germline loops: CDR1 MNHEY, CDR2 SMNVEV (reference sequence). The germline V and J ends were trimmed by 6 bases and 7 bases, with 15 bases remaining between them. There are 14 residues in the CDR3. Here the CDR3 DNA reads TGTGCCAGCAGAACACAGACAAAAGGCGGGGAGCTGTTTTTT. The encoded protein is CASRTQTKGGELFF.

The V and J genes are TRBV6-1 and TRBJ1-2; 12 bases agree with TRBD1. This CDR3 region has 15 residues. After removal of 6 bases from V and 6 bases from J, the junction contained 8 bases not matched to a gene. The V gene's germline CDR1 is MNHNS and CDR2 SASEGT. The CDR3 reads CASSRDRGHGDGYTF. CDR3 nucleotide sequence: TGTGCCAGCAGCCGGGACAGGGGGCACGGGGATGGCTACACCTTC.

The rearrangement joins TRBV7-2 to TRBJ2-2; D is possibly TRBD2 (6 bases). V was trimmed by 4 bases and J by 7 bases, leaving 16 bases between them. Germline V lookup: CDR1 SGHTA, CDR2 FQGNSA. The CDR3 consists of 15 residues. The DNA of the CDR3 is TGTGCCAGCAGCTCCCGCGGGACTGCTAGCGGGGAGCTGTTTTTT. Residues: CASSSRGTASGELFF.

V and J are TRBV14 and TRBJ1-2, with D maybe TRBD1 (5 bases). V was trimmed by 1 base and J by 7 bases, leaving 16 bases between them. The CDR3 totals 15 residues. Per the germline V gene, CDR1 is SGHDN and CDR2 is FVKESK. CDR3 nucleotides: TGTGCCAGCAGCCAAGTTATAACGACAGCCGGTGGCTACACCTTC. Protein sequence: CASSQVITTAGGYTF.

This clone was recorded once. The rearrangement links TRBV16 to TRBJ1-1, with D uncertain. This CDR3 is 14 amino acids long. Trimming stripped 3 bases from V and 2 bases from J, with 10 bases between. In germline, CDR1 is KGHSY, CDR2 FQNENV. This CDR3 reads CASSHPNGNTEAFF. The CDR3 bases are TGTGCCAGCAGCCACCCGAACGGTAACACTGAAGCTTTCTTT.

This rearrangement joins TRBV6-5 to TRBJ2-5; 12 bases are a match to TRBD2. The J call may be wrong; the DNA end is better matched by TRBJ2-7. This CDR3 is built from 15 residues. CDR1 is MNHEY, CDR2 SVGAGI, per germline. CDR3: CASSQRGLAGYEQYF. As DNA, the CDR3 is TGTGCCAGCAGCCAGAGGGGACTAGCGGGCTACGAGCAGTACTTC.

The CDR3 DNA sequence: TGTGCCAGCAGCCCCCTCGGGGGGAGGGAGCAGTTCTTC. As protein: CASSPLGGREQFF. The chain combines TRBV7-2 with TRBJ2-1, with TRBD2 matching 7 bases. The CDR3 is 13 residues long. Losses at the gene ends were 5 bases for V and 10 bases for J; bases not matched to a gene: 8. CDR1 SGHTA and CDR2 FQGNSA come from the germline V gene. Drawing the rest from reference TRBV7-2 and TRBJ2-1, the complete variable domain is GAGVSQSPSNKVTEKGKDVELRCDPISGHTALYWYRQSLGQGLEFLIYFQGNSAPDKSGLPSDRFSAERTGGSVSTLTIQRTQQEDSAVYLCASSPLGGREQFFGPGTRLTVL.

V is TRBV6-1 and J is TRBJ1-2; a possible D gene is TRBD1 (6 bases). This CDR3 contains 15 residues. Looked up from germline, CDR1 is MNHNS and CDR2 is SASEGT. V was shortened by 2 bases and J by 4 bases, with 14 bases between the two germline ends. The DNA for the CDR3 is TGTGCCAGCAGTGAAACCCGACAGGCGGGCTATGGCTACACCTTC. Amino acid sequence: CASSETRQAGYGYTF.

This clone was counted a single time. The same CDR3 is also encoded by other DNA sequences in this sample. The CDR3 region has the DNA TGTGCCAGCAGCCTACCTAAAGAGACCCAGTACTTC. This translates into CASSLPKETQYF. This chain links TRBV5-4 with TRBJ2-5, with D unclear. The germline gives CDR1 SGHNT, CDR2 YYREEE (reference sequence). Trimming stripped 4 bases from V and 3 bases from J, with 7 bases between. The CDR3 contains 12 residues. The variable domain in full, completed from reference TRBV5-4 and TRBJ2-5, reads ETGVTQSPTHLIKTRGQQVTLRCSSQSGHNTVSWYQQALGQGPQFIFQYYREEENGRGNFPPRFSGLQFPNYSSELNVNALELDDSALYLCASSLPKETQYFGPGTRLLVL.

The chain is built from TRBV15 and TRBJ2-5; D gene unclear. CDR1 and CDR2 (germline): LNHNV, YYDKDF (reference sequence). Between the trimmed V and J ends, which lost 2 bases and 3 bases, there was a span of 7 bases. The CDR3 runs to 13 residues. This CDR3 is CATSRRYEETQYF. Written as DNA, the CDR3 is TGTGCCACCAGCAGACGGTACGAAGAGACCCAGTACTTC. The entire variable domain, with the rest obtained from reference TRBV15 and TRBJ2-5, is as follows: DAMVIQNPRYQVTQFGKPVTLSCSQTLNHNVMYWYQQKSSQAPKLLFHYYDKDFNNEADTPDNFQSRRPNTSFCFLDIRSPGLGDTAMYLCATSRRYEETQYFGPGTRLLVL.

The chain uses TRBV4-1 and TRBJ1-5, with TRBD1 matching over 9 bases. V was clipped by 5 bases and J by 4 bases; unmatched bases: 3. CDR1 is MGHRA and CDR2 is YSYEKL in the germline V gene. There are 14 residues in the CDR3. DNA for the CDR3: TGCGCCAGCAGCGTTGGACAGGGGAATCAGCCCCAGCATTTT. Translated: CASSVGQGNQPQHF.

This chain's CDR3 is CAGGTSVYEQYF. Here the CDR3 DNA reads TGTGCCGGGGGGACTAGCGTCTACGAGCAGTACTTC. The chain carries TRBV2 and TRBJ2-7; 10 positions match TRBD2. This CDR3 region has 12 residues. V lost 11 bases and J lost 3; bases outside the gene matches: 4. In germline, CDR1 is SNHLY, CDR2 FYNNEI.

The chain is built from TRBV5-1 and TRBJ2-7; D might be TRBD2 (5 bases). This CDR3 is 14 amino acids long. The V gene lost 2 bases and the J gene lost 3 bases, with 12 bases spanning the gap. Germline V gene lookup returns CDR1 SGHRS and CDR2 YFSETQ. Here the CDR3 DNA reads TGCGCCAGCAGCTTTGAGGGAGCGATCTACGAGCAGTACTTC. Its protein product is CASSFEGAIYEQYF.

This clone was found a few times. The V and J genes are TRBV7-8 and TRBJ1-4, with TRBD1 identical over 12 bases. The CDR3 extends over 14 amino acids. Trimming at V came to 4 bases and at J to 10 bases, leaving 4 bases not matched to a gene. Per the germline V gene, CDR1 is SGHVS and CDR2 is FQNEAQ. CDR3 sequence: CASSSRDRGRKLFF. The CDR3 region has the DNA TGTGCCAGCAGCTCCCGGGACAGGGGGCGAAAACTGTTTTTT.

V gene TRBV19 combines with J gene TRBJ2-7; 7 bases are a match to TRBD1. Trimming at V came to 5 bases and at J to 5 bases, leaving 12 bases not matched to a gene. Germline CDR1 reads LNHDA; CDR2 reads SQIVND (reference sequence). The CDR3 loop spans 15 amino acids. The DNA for the CDR3 is TGTGCCAGTAGTCCCCGGGACAGTTCTTGGGACGAGCAGTACTTC. Residues: CASSPRDSSWDEQYF.

The rearrangement links TRBV11-2 to TRBJ2-5, with a tentative D call TRBD1 (5 bases). The V gene's germline CDR1 is SGHAT and CDR2 FQNNGV. Between the trimmed V and J ends, which lost 5 bases and 4 bases, there was a span of 11 bases. The CDR3 extends over 13 amino acids. The CDR3 loop reads CASSTGYRETQYF. The CDR3 DNA sequence: TGTGCCAGCAGCACAGGTTATCGAGAGACCCAGTACTTC.

The chain links TRBV7-3 to TRBJ2-1; D is perhaps TRBD1 (6 bases). The CDR3 is 13 residues long. Germline CDR1 and CDR2: SGHTA and FQGTGA. V shed 7 bases and J shed 8 bases, with 15 bases lying between them. CDR3 nucleotide sequence: TGTGCCAGCACCCCTGGGACAACGGATGAGCAGTTCTTC. Translated: CASTPGTTDEQFF.